These T cell receptor beta chains were read from a single sample in a study of beta chain features in type 1 diabetes. The assay was immunoSEQ multiplex PCR, and TCRdb's table has in-frame clones only and misses some. The sample consists of 630,000 or so clones, 11% to 15% of them appearing once. Sequences were obtained from naive CD4+ T cells from blood. The receptors stem from a young man with type 1 diabetes. Each CDR3 is given with its conserved first and last residue. The D gene is left open where the match is weak. Clone size is stated in some rows and not others, as once, few, many or a class when expanded.

d_gene: .; j_gene: TRBJ2-2; abundance: .; v_gene: TRBV19; CDR3aa: CASSIRLGYTGELFF; CDR3nt: TGTGCCAGTAGTATCAGACTAGGTTACACCGGGGAGCTGTTTTTT
d_gene: TRBD2; j_gene: TRBJ2-1; abundance: few; v_gene: TRBV9; CDR3aa: CASSLGTSGSYNEQFF; CDR3nt: TGTGCCAGCAGCTTGGGGACTAGCGGGAGCTACAATGAGCAGTTCTTC
d_gene: .; j_gene: TRBJ2-7; abundance: .; v_gene: TRBV6-5; CDR3aa: CASSYSGGHDEQYF; CDR3nt: TGTGCCAGCAGTTACTCGGGGGGTCACGACGAGCAGTACTTC
d_gene: TRBD1; j_gene: TRBJ1-6; abundance: few; v_gene: TRBV6-5; CDR3aa: CASSRGQGNSPLHF; CDR3nt: TGTGCCAGCTCAAGAGGACAGGGGAATTCACCCCTCCACTTT
d_gene: .; j_gene: TRBJ2-5; abundance: few; v_gene: TRBV14; CDR3aa: CASSPLRGETQYF; CDR3nt: TGTGCCAGCAGCCCTCTGAGGGGTGAGACCCAGTACTTC
d_gene: .; j_gene: TRBJ2-2; abundance: few; v_gene: TRBV18; CDR3aa: CASSLQRRTGELFF; CDR3nt: TGTGCCAGCTCACTTCAGCGGCGTACCGGGGAGCTGTTTTTT
d_gene: TRBD1; j_gene: TRBJ2-1; abundance: .; v_gene: TRBV11-3; CDR3aa: CASSFTGTEDNEQFF; CDR3nt: TGTGCCAGCAGCTTTACCGGGACAGAAGACAATGAGCAGTTCTTC
d_gene: .; j_gene: TRBJ2-1; abundance: .; v_gene: TRBV5-1; CDR3aa: CASSLVRDYNEQFF; CDR3nt: TGCGCCAGCAGCTTGGTGAGGGATTACAATGAGCAGTTCTTC
d_gene: TRBD1; j_gene: TRBJ2-7; abundance: .; v_gene: TRBV30; CDR3aa: CAWSGAGQGPYEQYF; CDR3nt: TGTGCCTGGAGTGGGGCGGGACAGGGTCCGTACGAGCAGTACTTC
d_gene: .; j_gene: TRBJ1-1; abundance: few; v_gene: TRBV4-3; CDR3aa: CASSLSRGGGRTEAFF; CDR3nt: TGCGCCAGCAGCCTCTCTCGGGGCGGGGGTCGGACTGAAGCTTTCTTT
d_gene: TRBD1; j_gene: TRBJ2-1; abundance: .; v_gene: TRBV4-3; CDR3aa: CASSQGGTGVYNEQFF; CDR3nt: TGCGCCAGCAGCCAAGGCGGGACAGGGGTCTACAATGAGCAGTTCTTC
d_gene: TRBD1; j_gene: TRBJ1-1; abundance: few; v_gene: TRBV29-1; CDR3aa: CSGGDSLNTEAFF; CDR3nt: TGCAGCGGTGGGGACAGCTTGAACACTGAAGCTTTCTTT
d_gene: .; j_gene: TRBJ1-3; abundance: few; v_gene: TRBV7-2; CDR3aa: CASSLVGGGGNTIYF; CDR3nt: TGTGCCAGCAGCTTAGTGGGGGGCGGTGGAAACACCATATATTTT
d_gene: TRBD2; j_gene: TRBJ2-1; abundance: few; v_gene: TRBV10-3; CDR3aa: CATTSPSSYNEQFF; CDR3nt: TGTGCCACGACTAGCCCGAGCTCCTACAATGAGCAGTTCTTC
d_gene: TRBD1; j_gene: TRBJ1-5; abundance: .; v_gene: TRBV4-1; CDR3aa: CASSQVRDRGHVQPQHF; CDR3nt: TGCGCCAGCAGCCAAGTAAGAGACAGGGGACATGTTCAGCCCCAGCATTTT
d_gene: .; j_gene: TRBJ1-5; abundance: few; v_gene: TRBV6-6; CDR3aa: CASSYGDGNQPQHF; CDR3nt: TGTGCCAGCAGTTACGGGGATGGCAATCAGCCCCAGCATTTT
d_gene: .; j_gene: TRBJ2-3; abundance: few; v_gene: TRBV7-2; CDR3aa: CASSLFATSTDTQYF; CDR3nt: TGTGCCAGCAGCTTATTCGCAACTAGCACAGATACGCAGTATTTT
d_gene: TRBD1; j_gene: TRBJ2-5; abundance: few; v_gene: TRBV19; CDR3aa: CASSIGQGPRETQYF; CDR3nt: TGTGCCAGTAGTATCGGACAGGGGCCCCGGGAGACCCAGTACTTC
d_gene: .; j_gene: TRBJ2-7; abundance: few; v_gene: TRBV7-2; CDR3aa: CASSSAIPYEQYF; CDR3nt: TGTGCCAGCAGCTCTGCCATCCCCTACGAGCAGTACTTC
d_gene: TRBD1; j_gene: TRBJ2-1; abundance: few; v_gene: TRBV5-1; CDR3aa: CASSPRDRVWNEQFF; CDR3nt: TGCGCCAGCAGCCCCCGGGACAGGGTTTGGAATGAGCAGTTCTTC
d_gene: .; j_gene: TRBJ2-7; abundance: few; v_gene: TRBV23-1; CDR3aa: CASSPVGGAIVYEQYF; CDR3nt: TGCGCCAGCAGTCCCGTAGGGGGGGCAATTGTCTACGAGCAGTACTTC
d_gene: .; j_gene: TRBJ1-2; abundance: .; v_gene: TRBV10-1; CDR3aa: CASSESQGRGYTF; CDR3nt: TGCGCCAGCAGTGAGTCACAGGGCCGCGGCTACACCTTC
d_gene: .; j_gene: TRBJ2-5; abundance: .; v_gene: TRBV7-8; CDR3aa: CASSSSGTQAGETQYF; CDR3nt: TGTGCCAGCAGCTCTTCCGGGACTCAGGCGGGGGAGACCCAGTACTTC
d_gene: TRBD2; j_gene: TRBJ2-1; abundance: .; v_gene: TRBV5-6; CDR3aa: CASSLGAGGSSGQFF; CDR3nt: TGTGCCAGCAGCTTGGGGGCGGGAGGTAGCTCTGGGCAGTTCTTC
d_gene: .; j_gene: TRBJ2-7; abundance: .; v_gene: TRBV2; CDR3aa: CASSATVYEQYF; CDR3nt: TGTGCCAGCTCGGCTACGGTCTACGAGCAGTACTTC
d_gene: .; j_gene: TRBJ1-3; abundance: .; v_gene: TRBV7-9; CDR3aa: CASSLSGNTIYF; CDR3nt: TGTGCCAGCAGCTTATCCGGAAACACCATATATTTT
d_gene: .; j_gene: TRBJ1-2; abundance: few; v_gene: TRBV7-2; CDR3aa: CASSPRTANGYTF; CDR3nt: TGTGCCAGCAGCCCCAGGACGGCCAATGGCTACACCTTC
d_gene: .; j_gene: TRBJ2-3; abundance: few; v_gene: TRBV7-3; CDR3aa: CASSPPGTTDTQYF; CDR3nt: TGTGCCAGCAGCCCGCCGGGGACCACAGATACGCAGTATTTT
d_gene: .; j_gene: TRBJ1-1; abundance: .; v_gene: TRBV4-3; CDR3aa: CASSQDSAHEAFF; CDR3nt: TGCGCCAGCAGCCAAGATTCTGCGCACGAAGCTTTCTTT
d_gene: TRBD1; j_gene: TRBJ2-1; abundance: .; v_gene: TRBV7-9; CDR3aa: CARTGGAYNEQFF; CDR3nt: TGTGCCAGGACAGGGGGCGCTTACAATGAGCAGTTCTTC
d_gene: .; j_gene: TRBJ1-2; abundance: .; v_gene: TRBV28; CDR3aa: CASYGSYGYTF; CDR3nt: TGTGCCAGCTATGGATCATATGGCTACACCTTC
d_gene: TRBD1; j_gene: TRBJ1-1; abundance: few; v_gene: TRBV14; CDR3aa: CASSPLDRFTEAFF; CDR3nt: TGTGCCAGCAGCCCCTTGGACAGGTTCACTGAAGCTTTCTTT
d_gene: TRBD2; j_gene: TRBJ2-3; abundance: few; v_gene: TRBV2; CDR3aa: CASSRPGLSSTDTQYF; CDR3nt: TGTGCCAGCAGTAGGCCGGGACTATCTAGCACAGATACGCAGTATTTT
d_gene: .; j_gene: TRBJ2-1; abundance: few; v_gene: TRBV2; CDR3aa: CASSPDRPYNEQFF; CDR3nt: TGTGCCAGCAGTCCCGACAGGCCATACAATGAGCAGTTCTTC
d_gene: .; j_gene: TRBJ2-5; abundance: few; v_gene: TRBV4-2; CDR3aa: CASSQVAGKETQYF; CDR3nt: TGTGCCAGCAGCCAAGTAGCTGGGAAAGAGACCCAGTACTTC
d_gene: .; j_gene: TRBJ2-7; abundance: few; v_gene: TRBV28; CDR3aa: CASGYLGEERREQYF; CDR3nt: TGTGCCAGCGGCTACCTCGGGGAGGAAAGAAGGGAGCAGTACTTC
d_gene: TRBD1; j_gene: TRBJ2-5; abundance: few; v_gene: TRBV6-5; CDR3aa: CATEGTGGLETQYF; CDR3nt: TGTGCCACCGAAGGGACAGGGGGCTTAGAGACCCAGTACTTC
d_gene: TRBD2; j_gene: TRBJ2-1; abundance: .; v_gene: TRBV2; CDR3aa: CASSYSGGAPNEQFF; CDR3nt: TGTGCCAGCAGCTATAGCGGGGGGGCCCCAAATGAGCAGTTCTTC
d_gene: .; j_gene: TRBJ2-7; abundance: .; v_gene: TRBV11-2; CDR3aa: CASSPLRGKDLSPTRKQYF; CDR3nt: TGTGCCAGCAGCCCGTTGCGGGGCAAAGACTTATCTCCTACGAGGAAGCAGTACTTC